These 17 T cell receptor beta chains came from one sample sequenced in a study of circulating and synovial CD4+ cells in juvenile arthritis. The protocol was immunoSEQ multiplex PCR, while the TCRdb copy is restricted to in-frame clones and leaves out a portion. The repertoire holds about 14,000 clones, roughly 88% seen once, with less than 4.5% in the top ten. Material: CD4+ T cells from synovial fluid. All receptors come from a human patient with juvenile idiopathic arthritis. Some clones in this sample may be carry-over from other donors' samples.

The CDR3 protein is CASSLTGTGGTEAFF. The CDR3 DNA is TGTGCCAGCAGTCTTACCGGGACAGGGGGCACTGAAGCTTTCTTT. This chain joins TRBV6-5 and TRBJ1-1, with 11 bases aligning to TRBD1. Germline V lookup: CDR1 MNHEY, CDR2 SVGAGI. CDR3 size: 15 residues. The junction had 6 bases not matched to a gene; V was cut back by 5 bases and J by 4 bases.

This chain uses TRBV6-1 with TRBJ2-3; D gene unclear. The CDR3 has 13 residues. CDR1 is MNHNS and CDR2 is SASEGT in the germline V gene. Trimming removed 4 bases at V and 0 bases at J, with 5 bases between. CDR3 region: CASSGSSTDTQYF. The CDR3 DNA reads TGTGCCAGCAGTGGGAGTAGCACAGATACGCAGTATTTT.

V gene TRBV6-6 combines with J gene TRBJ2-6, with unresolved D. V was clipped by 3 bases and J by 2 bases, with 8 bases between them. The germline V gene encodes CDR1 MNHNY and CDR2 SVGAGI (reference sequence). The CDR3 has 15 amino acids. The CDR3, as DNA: TGTGCCAGCAGTTATAGGCTAGCTGGGGCCAACGTCCTGACTTTC. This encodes CASSYRLAGANVLTF.

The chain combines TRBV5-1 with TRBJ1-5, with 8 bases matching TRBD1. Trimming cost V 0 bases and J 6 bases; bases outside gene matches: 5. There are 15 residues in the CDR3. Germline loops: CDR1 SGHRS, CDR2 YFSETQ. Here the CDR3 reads CASSLAGGEGQPQHF. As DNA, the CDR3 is TGCGCCAGCAGCTTGGCAGGGGGCGAGGGTCAGCCCCAGCATTTT.

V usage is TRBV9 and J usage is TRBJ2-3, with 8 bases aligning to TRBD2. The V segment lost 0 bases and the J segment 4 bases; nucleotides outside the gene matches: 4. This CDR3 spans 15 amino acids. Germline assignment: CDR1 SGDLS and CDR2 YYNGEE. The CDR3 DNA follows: TGTGCCAGCAGCGTAGCGGGACTAGGGGCAGATACGCAGTATTTT. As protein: CASSVAGLGADTQYF.

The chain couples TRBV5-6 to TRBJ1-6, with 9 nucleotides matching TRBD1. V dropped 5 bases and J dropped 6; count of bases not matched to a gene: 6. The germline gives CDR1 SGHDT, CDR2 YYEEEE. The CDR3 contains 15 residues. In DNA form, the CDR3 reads TGTGCCAGCAGTCGTCCGACAGGGGGTAATTCACCCCTCCACTTT. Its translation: CASSRPTGGNSPLHF.

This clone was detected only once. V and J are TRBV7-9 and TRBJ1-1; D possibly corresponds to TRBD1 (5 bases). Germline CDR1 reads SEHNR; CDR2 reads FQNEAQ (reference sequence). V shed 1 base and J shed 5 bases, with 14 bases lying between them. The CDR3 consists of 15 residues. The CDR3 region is CASSLGGRDGTEAFF. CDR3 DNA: TGTGCCAGCAGCTTAGGAGGCAGGGATGGAACTGAAGCTTTCTTT.

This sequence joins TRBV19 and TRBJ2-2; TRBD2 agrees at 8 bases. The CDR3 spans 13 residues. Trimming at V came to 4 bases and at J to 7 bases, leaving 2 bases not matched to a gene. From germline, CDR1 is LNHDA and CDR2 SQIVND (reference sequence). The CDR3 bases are TGTGCCAGTAGTAGCGGGGGGTTCGGGGAGCTGTTTTTT. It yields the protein CASSSGGFGELFF. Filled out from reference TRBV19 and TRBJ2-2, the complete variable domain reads DGGITQSPKYLFRKEGQNVTLSCEQNLNHDAMYWYRQDPGQGLRLIYYSQIVNDFQKGDIAEGYSVSREKKESFPLTVTSAQKNPTAFYLCASSSGGFGELFFGEGSRLTVL.

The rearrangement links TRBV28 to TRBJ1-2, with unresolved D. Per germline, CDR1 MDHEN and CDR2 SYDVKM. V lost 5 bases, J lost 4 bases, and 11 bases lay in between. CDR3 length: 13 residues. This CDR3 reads CASSLPLSYGYTF. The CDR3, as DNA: TGTGCCAGCAGTCTTCCGCTTAGCTATGGCTACACCTTC.

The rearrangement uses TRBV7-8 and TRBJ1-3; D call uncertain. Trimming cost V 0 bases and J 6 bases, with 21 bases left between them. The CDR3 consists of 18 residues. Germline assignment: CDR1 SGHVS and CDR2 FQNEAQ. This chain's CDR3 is CASSLAPTLRRTLNTIYF. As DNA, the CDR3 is TGTGCCAGCAGCTTAGCCCCGACCTTGAGACGGACTTTAAACACCATATATTTT.

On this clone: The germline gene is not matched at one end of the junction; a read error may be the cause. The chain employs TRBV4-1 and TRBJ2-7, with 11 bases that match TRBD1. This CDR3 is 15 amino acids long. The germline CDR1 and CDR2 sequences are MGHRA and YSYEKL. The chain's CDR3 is CAGSPRTGGDYEQYF. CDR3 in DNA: TGCGCCGGCAGCCCCAGGACAGGGGGCGACTACGAGCAGTACTTC.

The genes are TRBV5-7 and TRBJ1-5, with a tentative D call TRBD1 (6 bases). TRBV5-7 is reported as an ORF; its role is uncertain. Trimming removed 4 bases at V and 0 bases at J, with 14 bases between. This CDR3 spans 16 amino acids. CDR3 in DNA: TGTGCCAGCAGCCCCCGAAGGGGGTATAGCAATCAGCCCCAGCATTTT. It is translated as CASSPRRGYSNQPQHF.

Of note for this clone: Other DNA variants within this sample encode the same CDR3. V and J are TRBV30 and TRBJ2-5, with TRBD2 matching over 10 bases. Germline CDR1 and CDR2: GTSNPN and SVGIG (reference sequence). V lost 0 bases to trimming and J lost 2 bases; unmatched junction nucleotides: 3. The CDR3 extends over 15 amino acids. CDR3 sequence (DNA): TGTGCCTGGAGTGTAGCGGGGGGGACACAAGAGACCCAGTACTTC. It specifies CAWSVAGGTQETQYF. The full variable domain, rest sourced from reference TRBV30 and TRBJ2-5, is SQTIHQWPATLVQPVGSPLSLECTVEGTSNPNLYWYRQAAGRGLQLLFYSVGIGQISSEVPQNLSASRPQDRQFILSSKKLLLSDSGFYLCAWSVAGGTQETQYFGPGTRLLVL.

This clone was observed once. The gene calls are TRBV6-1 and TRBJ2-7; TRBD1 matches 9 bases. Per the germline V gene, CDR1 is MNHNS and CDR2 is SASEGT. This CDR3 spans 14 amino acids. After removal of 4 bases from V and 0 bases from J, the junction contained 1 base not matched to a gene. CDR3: CASSGDRVSYEQYF. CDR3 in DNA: TGTGCCAGCAGTGGGGACAGGGTCTCCTACGAGCAGTACTTC.

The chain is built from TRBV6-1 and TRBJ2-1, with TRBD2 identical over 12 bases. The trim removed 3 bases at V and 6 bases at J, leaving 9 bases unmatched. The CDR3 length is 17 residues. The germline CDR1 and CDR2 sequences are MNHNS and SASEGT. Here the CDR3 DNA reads TGTGCCAGCAGTGAGGGTCTTGGACTAGCGGGGCCCAATGAGCAGTTCTTC. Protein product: CASSEGLGLAGPNEQFF.

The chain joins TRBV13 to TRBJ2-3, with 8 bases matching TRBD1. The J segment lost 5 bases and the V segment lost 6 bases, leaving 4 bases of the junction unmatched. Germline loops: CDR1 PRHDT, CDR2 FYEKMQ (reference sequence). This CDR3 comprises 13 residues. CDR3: CASSRTGGDTQYF. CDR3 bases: TGTGCCAGCAGTCGAACAGGGGGAGATACGCAGTATTTT.

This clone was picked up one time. This CDR3 reads CASSWGDSRNQPQHF. CDR3 in DNA: TGCGCCAGCAGCTGGGGGGACAGCCGCAATCAGCCCCAGCATTTT. V usage is TRBV5-1 and J usage is TRBJ1-5; 7 bases match TRBD1. Germline V lookup: CDR1 SGHRS, CDR2 YFSETQ. V gave up 3 bases and J gave up 2 bases; unmatched junction bases: 5. The CDR3 sequence is 15 residues long.